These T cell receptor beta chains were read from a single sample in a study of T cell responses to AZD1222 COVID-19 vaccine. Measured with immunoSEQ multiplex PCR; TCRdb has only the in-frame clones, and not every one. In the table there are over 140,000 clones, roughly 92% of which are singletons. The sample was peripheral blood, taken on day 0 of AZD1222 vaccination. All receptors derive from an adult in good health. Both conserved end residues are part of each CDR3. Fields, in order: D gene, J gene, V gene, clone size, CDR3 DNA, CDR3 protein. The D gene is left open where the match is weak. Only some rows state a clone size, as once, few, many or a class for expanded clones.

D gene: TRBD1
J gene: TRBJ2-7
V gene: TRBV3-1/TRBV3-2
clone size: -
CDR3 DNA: TGTGCCAGCAGCGAAGGGACAGGGTACGAGCAGTACTTC
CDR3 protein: CASSEGTGYEQYF

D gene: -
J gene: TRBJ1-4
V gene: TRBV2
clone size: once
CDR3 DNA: TGTGCCAGCAGTGATTGGACGGGTCGGGAAAAACTGTTTTTT
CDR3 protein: CASSDWTGREKLFF

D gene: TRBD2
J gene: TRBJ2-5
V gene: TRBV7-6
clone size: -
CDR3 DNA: TGTGCCAGCAGCCACGGGACTAGCGGGGTGGAGACCCAGTACTTC
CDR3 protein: CASSHGTSGVETQYF

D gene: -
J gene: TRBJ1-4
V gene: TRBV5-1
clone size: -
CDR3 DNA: TGCGCCAGCAGCTTGGGAGGTATAGGGCCAGAAAAACTGTTTTTT
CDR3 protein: CASSLGGIGPEKLFF

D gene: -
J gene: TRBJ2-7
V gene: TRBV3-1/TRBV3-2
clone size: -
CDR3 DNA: TGTGCCAGCAGCCCCGACAGGTTTCGCGAGCAGTACTTC
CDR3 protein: CASSPDRFREQYF

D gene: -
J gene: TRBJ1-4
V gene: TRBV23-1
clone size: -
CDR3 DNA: TGCGCCAGCAGTCAAGTGACGGGGAATCGTTTT
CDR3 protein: CASSQVTGNRF

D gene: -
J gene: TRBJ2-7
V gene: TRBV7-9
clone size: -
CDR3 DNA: TGTGCCAGCAGCTTAGCGTGGGAGCAGTACTTC
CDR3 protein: CASSLAWEQYF

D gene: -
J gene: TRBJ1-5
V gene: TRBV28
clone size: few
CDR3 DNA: TGTGCCAGCAGCTTCCGATTCCAGCCCCAGCATTTT
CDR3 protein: CASSFRFQPQHF

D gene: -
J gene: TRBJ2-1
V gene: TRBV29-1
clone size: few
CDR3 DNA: TGCAGCGGTGGACACAATGAGCAGTTCTTC
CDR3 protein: CSGGHNEQFF

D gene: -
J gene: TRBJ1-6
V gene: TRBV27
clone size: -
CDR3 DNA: TGTGCCAGCAGTACCACGGACGCAAATAATTCACCCCTCCACTTT
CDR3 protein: CASSTTDANNSPLHF

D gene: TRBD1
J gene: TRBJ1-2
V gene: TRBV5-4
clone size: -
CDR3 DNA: TGTGCCAGCAGCTTGGGACCTACAGGGGGGACCTATGGCTACACCTTC
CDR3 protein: CASSLGPTGGTYGYTF

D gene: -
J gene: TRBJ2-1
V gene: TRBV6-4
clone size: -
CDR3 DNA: TGTGCCAGCAGTGACTCGGTCGGCCGATCGACCCCCAATGAGCAGTTCTTC
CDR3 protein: CASSDSVGRSTPNEQFF

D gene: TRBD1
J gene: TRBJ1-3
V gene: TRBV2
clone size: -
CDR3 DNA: TGTGCCAGCAGTGTGCCAGGACAGGGCCGGAACTCTGGAAACACCATATATTTT
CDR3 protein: CASSVPGQGRNSGNTIYF

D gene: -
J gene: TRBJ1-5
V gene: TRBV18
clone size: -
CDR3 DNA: TGTGCCAGCTGCCCGAATTTAAACCAGCCCCAGCATTTT
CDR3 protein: CASCPNLNQPQHF

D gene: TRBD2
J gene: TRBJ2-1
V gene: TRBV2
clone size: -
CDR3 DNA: TGTGCCAGCAGTGCACTAGCGGGGGTCTATGAGCAGTTCTTC
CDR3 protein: CASSALAGVYEQFF

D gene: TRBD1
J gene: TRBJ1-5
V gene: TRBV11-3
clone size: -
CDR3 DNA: TGTGCCAGCAGCTGCGGGACAGGGGAGCCCCAGCATTTT
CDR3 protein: CASSCGTGEPQHF